Sequencing of this T cell receptor (beta chain) was carried out in a study of beta chain features in type 1 diabetes. Across the whole study: In age, gender and cell yields, patients were similar to healthy donors.

This CDR3 region has 15 residues. Germline V gives CDR1 SGHDT, CDR2 YYEEEE. The J segment lost 9 bases and the V segment lost 3 bases, leaving 10 bases of the junction unmatched. This clone came up a few times. What it recognizes is unknown. The investigators reverse transcribed all of the isolated RNA, so they sequenced expressed TCRB transcripts. Using immunoSEQ multiplex PCR, the repertoire was profiled, and TCRdb retains in-frame clones only, with some absent. The sample carries some 150,000 clones, about a tenth recorded once. Notes on the study in general: A closer apparent resemblance between naive, central memory and Treg TCRB repertoires was seen in patients than in healthy donors. Insertions at VDJ junctions were less frequent in type 1 diabetes patients. These patients also deleted more nucleotides at the same junctions. In all four CD4+ subsets, TCRB CDR3 length was significantly, moderately reduced in type 1 diabetes.

The receptor's source is a man younger than 30 in good health. Material for sequencing was central memory CD4+ T cells from blood. The V and J genes are TRBV5-6 and TRBJ1-5; the match to TRBD1 covers 9 bases. CDR3 bases: TGTGCCAGCAGCTCGGACAGGGGCGACTCGGGGCCCCAGCATTTT. Its translation: CASSSDRGDSGPQHF.